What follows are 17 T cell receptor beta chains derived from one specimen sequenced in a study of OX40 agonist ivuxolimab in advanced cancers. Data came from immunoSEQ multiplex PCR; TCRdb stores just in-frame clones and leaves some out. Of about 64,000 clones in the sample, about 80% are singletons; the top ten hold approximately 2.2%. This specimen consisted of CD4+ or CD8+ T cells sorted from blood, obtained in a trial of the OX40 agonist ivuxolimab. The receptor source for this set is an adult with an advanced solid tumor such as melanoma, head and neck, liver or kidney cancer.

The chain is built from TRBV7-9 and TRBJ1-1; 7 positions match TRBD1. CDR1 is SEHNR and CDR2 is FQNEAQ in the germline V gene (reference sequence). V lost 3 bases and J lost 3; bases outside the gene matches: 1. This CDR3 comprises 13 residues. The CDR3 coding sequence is TGTGCCAGCAGCTTTACAGGGGACACTGAAGCTTTCTTT. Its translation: CASSFTGDTEAFF.

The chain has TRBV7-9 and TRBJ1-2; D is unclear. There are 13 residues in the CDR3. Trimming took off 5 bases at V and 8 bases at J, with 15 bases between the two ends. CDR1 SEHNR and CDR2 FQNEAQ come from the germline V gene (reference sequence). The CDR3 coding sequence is TGTGCCAGCAGCGCTTCTATAGGATGGGGCTACACCTTC. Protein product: CASSASIGWGYTF.

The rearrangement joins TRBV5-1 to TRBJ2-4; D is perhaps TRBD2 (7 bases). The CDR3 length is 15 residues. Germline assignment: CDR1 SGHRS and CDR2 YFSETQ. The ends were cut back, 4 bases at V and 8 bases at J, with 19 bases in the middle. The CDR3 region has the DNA TGCGCCAGCAGCCGGGGGGACACCCAAGAGGACATTCAGTACTTC. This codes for CASSRGDTQEDIQYF.

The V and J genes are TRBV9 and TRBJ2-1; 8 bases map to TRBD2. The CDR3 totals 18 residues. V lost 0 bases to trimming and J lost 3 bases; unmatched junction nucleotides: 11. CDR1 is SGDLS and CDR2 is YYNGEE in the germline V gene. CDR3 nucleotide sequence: TGTGCCAGCAGCGTAGGCGATTCCCGGGGGGGCATCTACAATGAGCAGTTCTTC. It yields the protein CASSVGDSRGGIYNEQFF.

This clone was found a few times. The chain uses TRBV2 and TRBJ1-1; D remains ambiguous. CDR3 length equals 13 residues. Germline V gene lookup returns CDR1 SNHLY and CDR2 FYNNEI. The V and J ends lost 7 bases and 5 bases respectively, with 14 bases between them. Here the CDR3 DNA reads TGTGCCAGCAAGCGGCAGGAGTTAACTGAAGCTTTCTTT. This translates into CASKRQELTEAFF.

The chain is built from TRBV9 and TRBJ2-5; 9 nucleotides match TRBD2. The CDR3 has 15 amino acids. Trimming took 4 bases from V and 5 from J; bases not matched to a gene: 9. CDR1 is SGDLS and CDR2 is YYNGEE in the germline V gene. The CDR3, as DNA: TGTGCCAGCAGCACTAGCGGGTACCCAGGGGAGACCCAGTACTTC. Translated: CASSTSGYPGETQYF.

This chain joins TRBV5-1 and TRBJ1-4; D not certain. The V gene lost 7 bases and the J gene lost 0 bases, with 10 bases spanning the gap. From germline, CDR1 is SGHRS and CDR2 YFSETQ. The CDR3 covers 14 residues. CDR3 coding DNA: TGCGCCAGCCAGAGCATCCCAACTAATGAAAAACTGTTTTTT. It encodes CASQSIPTNEKLFF. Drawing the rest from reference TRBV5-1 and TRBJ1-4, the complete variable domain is KAGVTQTPRYLIKTRGQQVTLSCSPISGHRSVSWYQQTPGQGLQFLFEYFSETQRNKGNFPGRFSGRQFSNSRSEMNVSTLELGDSALYLCASQSIPTNEKLFFGSGTQLSVL.

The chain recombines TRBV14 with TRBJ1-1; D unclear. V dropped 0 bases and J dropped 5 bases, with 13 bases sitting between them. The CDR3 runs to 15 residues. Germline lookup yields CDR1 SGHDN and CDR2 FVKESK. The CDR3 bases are TGTGCCAGCAGCCAAGATCCGGCCAGGCGGACTGAAGCTTTCTTT. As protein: CASSQDPARRTEAFF.

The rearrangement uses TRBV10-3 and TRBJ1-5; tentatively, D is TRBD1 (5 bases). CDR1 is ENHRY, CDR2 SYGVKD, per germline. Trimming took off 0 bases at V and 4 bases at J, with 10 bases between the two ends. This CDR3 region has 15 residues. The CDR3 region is CAISESDGGNQPQHF. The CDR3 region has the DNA TGTGCCATCAGTGAGTCAGATGGGGGTAATCAGCCCCAGCATTTT.

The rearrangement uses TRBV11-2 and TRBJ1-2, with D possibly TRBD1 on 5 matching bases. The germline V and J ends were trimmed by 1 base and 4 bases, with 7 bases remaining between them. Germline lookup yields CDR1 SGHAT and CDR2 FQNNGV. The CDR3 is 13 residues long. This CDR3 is CASSLAGSYGYTF. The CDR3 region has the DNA TGTGCCAGCAGCTTAGCAGGGAGCTATGGCTACACCTTC.

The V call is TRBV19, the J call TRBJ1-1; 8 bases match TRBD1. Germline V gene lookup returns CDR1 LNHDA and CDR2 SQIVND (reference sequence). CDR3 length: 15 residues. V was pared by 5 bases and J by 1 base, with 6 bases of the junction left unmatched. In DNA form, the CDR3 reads TGTGCCAGTAGTCCAGGACAGGGTACGAACACTGAAGCTTTCTTT. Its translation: CASSPGQGTNTEAFF.

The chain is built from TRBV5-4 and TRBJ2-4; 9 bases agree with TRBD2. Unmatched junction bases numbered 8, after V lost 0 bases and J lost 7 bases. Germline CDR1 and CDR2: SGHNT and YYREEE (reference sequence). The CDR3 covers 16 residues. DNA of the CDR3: TGTGCCAGCAGCTTGGGCTTGGCGGGAGGGAAGAACATTCAGTACTTC. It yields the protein CASSLGLAGGKNIQYF.

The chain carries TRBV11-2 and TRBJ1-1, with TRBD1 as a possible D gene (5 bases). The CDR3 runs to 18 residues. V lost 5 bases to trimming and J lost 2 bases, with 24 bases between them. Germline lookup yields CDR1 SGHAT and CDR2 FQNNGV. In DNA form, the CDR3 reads TGTGCCAGCAGCCCCCCCCTGTTGGGGGTAGGTGCAAACACTGAAGCTTTCTTT. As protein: CASSPPLLGVGANTEAFF.

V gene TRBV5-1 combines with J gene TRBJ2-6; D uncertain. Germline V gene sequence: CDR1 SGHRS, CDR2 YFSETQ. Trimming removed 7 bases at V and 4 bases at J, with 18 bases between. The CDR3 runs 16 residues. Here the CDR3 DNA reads TGCGCCAGCTCCCTGCCCATATCCTCCGGGGCCAACGTCCTGACTTTC. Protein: CASSLPISSGANVLTF.

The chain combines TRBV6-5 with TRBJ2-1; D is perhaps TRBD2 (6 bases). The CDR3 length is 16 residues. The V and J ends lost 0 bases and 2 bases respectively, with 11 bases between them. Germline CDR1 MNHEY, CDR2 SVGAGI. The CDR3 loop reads CASSYSSAGPYNEQFF. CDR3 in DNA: TGTGCCAGCAGTTACTCGTCCGCGGGGCCCTACAATGAGCAGTTCTTC.

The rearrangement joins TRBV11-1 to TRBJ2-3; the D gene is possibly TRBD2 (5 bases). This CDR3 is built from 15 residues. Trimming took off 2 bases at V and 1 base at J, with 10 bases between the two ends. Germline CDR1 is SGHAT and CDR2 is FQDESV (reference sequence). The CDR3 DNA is TGTGCCAGCAGCTTATTGCGGGTCGGCACAGATACGCAGTATTTT. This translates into CASSLLRVGTDTQYF. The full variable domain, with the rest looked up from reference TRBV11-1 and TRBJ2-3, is EAEVAQSPRYKITEKSQAVAFWCDPISGHATLYWYRQILGQGPELLVQFQDESVVDDSQLPKDRFSAERLKGVDSTLKIQPAELGDSAMYLCASSLLRVGTDTQYFGPGTRLTVL.

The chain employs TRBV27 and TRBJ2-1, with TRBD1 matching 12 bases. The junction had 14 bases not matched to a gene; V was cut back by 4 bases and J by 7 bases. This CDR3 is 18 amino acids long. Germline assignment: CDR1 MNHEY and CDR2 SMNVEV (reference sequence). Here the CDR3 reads CASSSIPPGQGAGNEQFF. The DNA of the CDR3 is TGTGCCAGCAGTTCAATCCCCCCGGGACAGGGGGCGGGTAATGAGCAGTTCTTC.